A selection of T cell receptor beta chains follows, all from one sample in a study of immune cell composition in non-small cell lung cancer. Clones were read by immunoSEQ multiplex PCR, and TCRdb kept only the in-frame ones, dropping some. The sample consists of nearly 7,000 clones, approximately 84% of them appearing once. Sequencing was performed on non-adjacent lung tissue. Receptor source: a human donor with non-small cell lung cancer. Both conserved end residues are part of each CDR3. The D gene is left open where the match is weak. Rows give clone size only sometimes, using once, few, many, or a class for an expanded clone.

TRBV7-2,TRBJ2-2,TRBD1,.,TGTGCCAGCAGCTTATGGACAGGGGGCGGGGAGCTGTTTTTT,CASSLWTGGGELFF
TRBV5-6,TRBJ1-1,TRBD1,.,TGTGCCAGCAGCTCGTATTACAGGGGGAACACTGAAGCTTTCTTT,CASSSYYRGNTEAFF
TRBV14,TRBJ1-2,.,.,TGTGCCAGCAGCCTCCCTAACTGGCTTGGCTACACCTTC,CASSLPNWLGYTF
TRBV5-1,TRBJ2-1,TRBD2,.,TGCGCCAGCAGAATCTCGGGGGGGTTCGCTGTTTATGAGCAGTTCTTC,CASRISGGFAVYEQFF
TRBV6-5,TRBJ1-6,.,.,TGTGCCAGCAGTTACTCGGGGGAAGACTCACCCCTCCACTTT,CASSYSGEDSPLHF
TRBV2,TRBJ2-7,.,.,TGTGCCAGCAGAGGGCAGGTCCACGAGCAGTACTTC,CASRGQVHEQYF
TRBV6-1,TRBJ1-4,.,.,TGTGCCAGCAGTATAACGGCCGGGGGTAGTGAAAAACTGTTTTTT,CASSITAGGSEKLFF
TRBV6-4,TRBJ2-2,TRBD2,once,TGTGCCAGCAGTGGACTAGCGGAGAACACCGGGGAGCTGTTTTTT,CASSGLAENTGELFF
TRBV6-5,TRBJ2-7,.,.,TGTGCCAGCAGTTACTCCGGGTTGGACTCCTACGAGCAGTACTTC,CASSYSGLDSYEQYF
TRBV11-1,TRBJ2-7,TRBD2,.,TGTGCCAGCAGCCGTAGCGGGGGGGCGTCCTACGAGCAGTACTTC,CASSRSGGASYEQYF
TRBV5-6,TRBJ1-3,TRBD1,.,TGTGCCAGCAGCTTGGGGACAGGACGCTCTGGAAACACCATATATTTT,CASSLGTGRSGNTIYF
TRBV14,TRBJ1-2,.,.,TGTGCCAGCAGCCTTAGGACGTACTATGGCTACACCTTC,CASSLRTYYGYTF
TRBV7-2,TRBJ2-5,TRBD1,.,TGTGCCAGCAGCGCCCGACAGGGGCGCGGGGAGACCCAGTACTTC,CASSARQGRGETQYF
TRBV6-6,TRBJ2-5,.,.,TGTGCCAGCGCGGGGGCGGGAGAGACCCAGTACTTC,CASAGAGETQYF
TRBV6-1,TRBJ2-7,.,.,TGTGCCAGCTCGCTCTCCCGGGGTACCTCCTACGAGCAGTACTTC,CASSLSRGTSYEQYF
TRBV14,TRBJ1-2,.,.,TGTGCCAGCAGCCCCGGAGGTCTACATGGCTACACCTTC,CASSPGGLHGYTF
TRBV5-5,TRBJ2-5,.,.,TGTGCCAGCAGCTCTCGCAGGGGAGGGGCTGAGACCCAGTACTTC,CASSSRRGGAETQYF
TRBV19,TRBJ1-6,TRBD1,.,TGTGCCAGTAATTTGGGACAGGGAGTCGCTTCACCCCTCCACTTT,CASNLGQGVASPLHF
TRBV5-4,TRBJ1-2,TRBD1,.,TGTGCCAGCAGCCTCCAGGGGGCCATCTATGGCTACACCTTC,CASSLQGAIYGYTF
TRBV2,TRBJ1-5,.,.,TGTGCCAGCAGTTCAGGTGTTAGGGGCAATCAGCCCCAGCATTTT,CASSSGVRGNQPQHF
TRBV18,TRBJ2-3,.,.,TGTGCCAGCTCACCACTCCCGACGGACACAGATACGCAGTATTTT,CASSPLPTDTDTQYF
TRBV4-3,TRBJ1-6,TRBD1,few,TGCGCCAGCAGCCAAGAACCACAGGGGGCTTATTCACCCCTCCACTTT,CASSQEPQGAYSPLHF
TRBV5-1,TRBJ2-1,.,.,TGCGCCAGCAGCTTGGGGGAGTGGAGAAACAATGAGCAGTTCTTC,CASSLGEWRNNEQFF
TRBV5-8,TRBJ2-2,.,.,TGTGCCAGCAGCTTGGACAGAGCGAACACCGGGGAGCTGTTTTTT,CASSLDRANTGELFF
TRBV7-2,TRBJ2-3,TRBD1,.,TGTGCCAGCAGCCGGGACAGACCCACAGATACGCAGTATTTT,CASSRDRPTDTQYF
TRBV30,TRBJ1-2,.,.,TGTGCCTGTGGGCCTCTTATTTATGGCTACACCTTC,CACGPLIYGYTF
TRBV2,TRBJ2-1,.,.,TGTGCCAGTAACAGCGTCGCCTACAATGAGCAGTTCTTC,CASNSVAYNEQFF
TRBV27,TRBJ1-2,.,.,TGTGCCAGCAGTTCCATCACAGGGAGGAGTGGCTACACCTTC,CASSSITGRSGYTF
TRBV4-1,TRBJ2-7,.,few,TGCGCCAGCAGCCAAGACTACAGAAGATCCTACGAGCAGTACTTC,CASSQDYRRSYEQYF
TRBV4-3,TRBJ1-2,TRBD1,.,TGCGCCAGCAGCCAACTGGGCACACAGGGGGCCTCTGGCTACACCTTC,CASSQLGTQGASGYTF
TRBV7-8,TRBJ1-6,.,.,TGTGCCAGCAGCTTAAAGAGGGGCTCCTATAATTCACCCCTCCACTTT,CASSLKRGSYNSPLHF
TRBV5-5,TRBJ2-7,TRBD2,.,TGTGCCAGCAGCTCGGCGTGGACTAGCGGGGGTCAGTACGAGCAGTACTTC,CASSSAWTSGGQYEQYF
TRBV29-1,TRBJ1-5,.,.,TGCAGCGCACAGGAGGGAGAAGGTCAGCCCCAGCATTTT,CSAQEGEGQPQHF
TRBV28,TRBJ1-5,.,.,TGTGCCAGCACTCGGCGAGGGGGCAATCAGCCCCAGCATTTT,CASTRRGGNQPQHF
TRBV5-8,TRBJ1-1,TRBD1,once,TGTGCCAGCAGCTTTGGACAGGGCGCTTTTATGAACACTGAAGCTTTCTTT,CASSFGQGAFMNTEAFF
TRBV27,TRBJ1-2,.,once,TGTGCCAGCAGTCACACAGGGAACTATGGCTACACCTTC,CASSHTGNYGYTF
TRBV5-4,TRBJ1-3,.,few,TGTGCCAGCAGCTTTTCGGGACGGCTCTCTGGAAACACCATATATTTT,CASSFSGRLSGNTIYF
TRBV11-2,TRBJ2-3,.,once,TGTGCCAGCAGCTTAGCGGCAGAGTGGATACAAGGAGATACGCAGTATTTT,CASSLAAEWIQGDTQYF
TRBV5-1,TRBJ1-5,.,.,TGCGCCAGCAGCTTGGGCGGAGAGGGTAGCCAGCCCCAGCATTTT,CASSLGGEGSQPQHF
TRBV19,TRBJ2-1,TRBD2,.,TGTGCCAGTAGTGCGATCGAGGGACTAGTCTATGAGCAGTTCTTC,CASSAIEGLVYEQFF
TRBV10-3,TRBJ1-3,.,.,TGTGCCATCAGTGAGTCGGGACGGGGTTCCGCTGGAAACACCATATATTTT,CAISESGRGSAGNTIYF
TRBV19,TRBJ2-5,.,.,TGTGCCAGTAGTATGGTAGCAGGGAGGGAGACCCAGTACTTC,CASSMVAGRETQYF
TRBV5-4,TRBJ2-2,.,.,TGTGCCAGCAGCCCGGCTCAGGGTGTAGCTACCGGGGAGCTGTTTTTT,CASSPAQGVATGELFF
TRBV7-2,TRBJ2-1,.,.,TGTGCCAGCAGCTTAGTTTCGGCCAGTACGGACGAGCAGTTCTTC,CASSLVSASTDEQFF
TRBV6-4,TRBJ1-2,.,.,TGTGCCAGCAGTGACTCCCTGAGAAGCTATGGCTACACCTTC,CASSDSLRSYGYTF
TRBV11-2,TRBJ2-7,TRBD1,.,TGTGCCAGCAGCTTAGTGACAGGGAGCTCCTACGAGCAGTACTTC,CASSLVTGSSYEQYF
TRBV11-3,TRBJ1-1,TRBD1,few,TGTGCCAGCAGCAACCACCTCGGGACAGGGGCTGAAGCTTTCTTT,CASSNHLGTGAEAFF
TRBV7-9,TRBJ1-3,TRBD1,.,TGTGCCAGCAGCTTAGTTGGACAGGGGACAGGAAACACCATATATTTT,CASSLVGQGTGNTIYF
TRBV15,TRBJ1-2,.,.,TGTGCCACCAGCAGGTCTCCGGGACGTATTAACTATGGCTACACCTTC,CATSRSPGRINYGYTF
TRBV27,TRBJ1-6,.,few,TGTGCCACGTCAGGGTCGCCCCTCCACTTT,CATSGSPLHF
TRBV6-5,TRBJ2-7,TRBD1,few,TGTGCCAGCAGCCGCGACAGGGGGCTGACCGAGCAGTACTTC,CASSRDRGLTEQYF
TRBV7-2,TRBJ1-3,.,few,TGTGCCAGCAGCTTTTGGACTCACTCTGGAAACACCATATATTTT,CASSFWTHSGNTIYF
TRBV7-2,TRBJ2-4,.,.,TGTGCCAGCAGCTTAGGGGGATCCAAAAACATTCAGTACTTC,CASSLGGSKNIQYF
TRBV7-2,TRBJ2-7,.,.,TGTGCCAGCAGCCACCCGGGATACGAGCAGTACTTC,CASSHPGYEQYF
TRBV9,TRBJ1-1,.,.,TGTGCCAGCAGCGTTCAGGGGAGCCCCATGGCTGGTGTAGAAGCTTTCTTT,CASSVQGSPMAGVEAFF